These 21 T cell receptor beta chains originate from one sample sequenced in a study of early T cells in non-severe SARS-CoV-2 infection. TCRdb independently ran MiXCR on the 5' RACE reads; one entry per CDR3 protein. Here the sample spans approximately 70,000 distinct CDR3 sequences, 5% being singletons. The source was whole blood, collected at baseline. All receptors derive from an adult who was a healthcare worker with PCR-confirmed SARS-CoV-2 infection or an uninfected control (not recorded which).

Ten or more counts support this clonotype. The chain employs TRBV18 and TRBJ1-1; a weak D match, TRBD1 (6 bases). This CDR3 comprises 14 residues. Germline V gene sequence: CDR1 KGHSH, CDR2 LQKENI. V lost 3 bases and J 10 bases, leaving 18 bases between the germline ends. CDR3 DNA: TGTGCCAGCTCACCCCCAGCCGGGGGCGGGGGAGCTTTCTTT. It specifies CASSPPAGGGGAFF.

A few counts support this clonotype. This chain connects TRBV3-1 to TRBJ2-7; TRBD2 aligns across 7 bases. In germline, CDR1 is LGHDT, CDR2 YNNKEL (reference sequence). There are 13 residues in the CDR3. Trimming removed 4 bases from V and 6 bases from J; junction bases left unmatched: 6. CDR3 sequence: CASSRGGNAEQYF. The CDR3 nucleotides are TGTGCCAGCAGCCGGGGGGGAAACGCCGAGCAGTACTTC.

This chain uses TRBV28 with TRBJ1-6, with 10 bases lining up with TRBD1. Germline values: CDR1 MDHEN, CDR2 SYDVKM. CDR3 size: 16 residues. The J segment lost 2 bases and the V segment lost 5 bases, leaving 3 bases of the junction unmatched. The CDR3 DNA sequence: TGTGCCAGCAGTGCCGGACAGGGGGCCTATAATTCACCCCTCCACTTT. Translated, it gives CASSAGQGAYNSPLHF.

This clonotype occurred many times. J is TRBJ2-1 and V is TRBV27, with 11 bases matching TRBD2. The CDR3 sequence is 15 residues long. From germline, CDR1 is MNHEY and CDR2 SMNVEV (reference sequence). V shed 3 bases and J 9 bases; nucleotides not matched to a gene: 7. The CDR3, as DNA: TGTGCCAGCAGTTTGAAGACTAGCGGGACGAGTGAGCAGTTCTTC. Protein product: CASSLKTSGTSEQFF.

This clonotype was detected many times. V and J are TRBV27 and TRBJ1-5; D is unresolved. The CDR3 has 15 residues. Trimming left V 5 bases short and J 0 bases short, with 11 bases between. From germline, CDR1 is MNHEY and CDR2 SMNVEV (reference sequence). The CDR3 region has the DNA TGTGCCAGCAGTGCAATCAGTAATAGCAATCAGCCCCAGCATTTT. Protein: CASSAISNSNQPQHF.

This clonotype has only a few counts. The chain employs TRBV24-1 and TRBJ2-7; D gene unclear. V was pared by 4 bases and J by 0 bases, with 6 bases between. The V gene's germline CDR1 is KGHDR and CDR2 SFDVKD. CDR3 size: 13 residues. CDR3 nucleotide sequence: TGTGCCACCAGTGACAGATCCTCCTACGAGCAGTACTTC. This encodes CATSDRSSYEQYF.

This clonotype was detected only a few times. The chain is built from TRBV27 and TRBJ1-1, with D uncertain. CDR3 length: 15 amino acids. The germline V gene has CDR1 MNHEY and CDR2 SMNVEV (reference sequence). Trimming took off 3 bases at V and 6 bases at J, with 17 bases between the two ends. CDR3 DNA sequence: TGTGCCAGCAGTTTCTCATCCGGGAGTCTTTCTGAAGCTTTCTTT. As protein: CASSFSSGSLSEAFF.

At least ten counts were recorded for this clonotype. The genes are TRBV6-5 and TRBJ1-3, with D perhaps matching TRBD1 (5 bases). In germline, CDR1 is MNHEY, CDR2 SVGAGI. The CDR3 spans 15 residues. Trimming took 8 bases from V and 0 from J, leaving 14 bases between them. CDR3 nucleotides: TGTGCCAGCTTAAAAACAGGTCACTCTGGAAACACCATATATTTT. Its translation: CASLKTGHSGNTIYF.

The CDR3 DNA reads TGTGCCAGCAGCCGGACTAGCGGGAGCTACAATGAGCAGTTCTTC. This gives the protein CASSRTSGSYNEQFF. V and J are TRBV12-3 or TRBV12-4 and TRBJ2-1, with 13 bases that match TRBD2. The CDR3 spans 15 residues. V trimming: 6 bases; J trimming: 3 bases; junction bases outside the gene matches: 2.

A few counts support this clonotype. The rearrangement uses TRBV19 and TRBJ2-7, with D maybe TRBD2 (5 bases). This CDR3 region has 15 residues. Per germline, CDR1 LNHDA and CDR2 SQIVND (reference sequence). V was cut by 2 bases and J by 0 bases, with 11 bases left in between. DNA for the CDR3: TGTGCCAGTAGTATAATTTTGGACTTCTCCTACGAGCAGTACTTC. It specifies CASSIILDFSYEQYF.

This clonotype was seen many times. The chain combines TRBV6-2 or TRBV6-3 with TRBJ1-5, with D perhaps TRBD1 (6 bases). V was cut by 6 bases and J by 6 bases, with 12 bases left in between. The CDR3 length is 13 residues. Germline V lookup: CDR1 MNHEY, CDR2 SVGEGT. The CDR3 sequence is CASRQQGVQPQHF. The CDR3 coding sequence is TGTGCCAGCAGACAACAGGGAGTTCAGCCCCAGCATTTT.

The chain employs TRBV29-1 and TRBJ2-1; 7 bases are a match to TRBD1. Germline values: CDR1 SQVTM, CDR2 ANQGSEA. The CDR3 consists of 14 residues. Unmatched junction bases numbered 11, after V lost 6 bases and J lost 6 bases. The CDR3 loop reads CSVVGGAPPNEQFF. The DNA of the CDR3 is TGCAGCGTCGTAGGGGGCGCCCCCCCCAATGAGCAGTTCTTC.

The chain is built from TRBV12-3 or TRBV12-4 and TRBJ2-7; 7 bases align to TRBD1. With V trimmed by 7 bases and J by 2 bases, 8 bases remained unmatched. CDR3 length: 14 residues. The CDR3 loop is CASTLGTATYEQYF. The DNA for the CDR3 is TGTGCCAGCACCTTGGGGACAGCGACCTACGAGCAGTACTTC.

In this sample, this clonotype turned up many times. The rearrangement links TRBV5-1 to TRBJ1-5, with D unresolved. The length of the CDR3 is 14 residues. CDR1 and CDR2 from the germline V gene are SGHRS and YFSETQ. V was cut by 4 bases and J by 1 base, with 9 bases left in between. The CDR3 region is CASSEDSSNQPQHF. The CDR3 nucleotides are TGCGCCAGCAGCGAGGATTCGAGCAATCAGCCCCAGCATTTT.

The chain uses TRBV20-1 and TRBJ2-3, with 8 bases aligning to TRBD2. V gave up 6 bases and J gave up 1 base; unmatched junction bases: 6. CDR1 and CDR2 from the germline V gene are DFQATT and SNEGSKA (reference sequence). The CDR3 is made up of 14 amino acids. CDR3 protein: CSALALAGTDTQYF. Written as DNA, the CDR3 is TGCAGTGCCCTAGCACTAGCGGGCACAGATACGCAGTATTTT.

The sample holds a few counts of this clonotype. This sequence joins TRBV10-2 and TRBJ2-7; 7 nucleotides agree with TRBD1. Germline V CDR1 and CDR2: WSHSY, SAAADI. Trimming at V came to 4 bases and at J to 3 bases, leaving 3 bases not matched to a gene. The length of the CDR3 is 13 residues. The CDR3 bases are TGCGCCAGCAGTGTAGGGACAGACTACGAGCAGTACTTC. This gives the protein CASSVGTDYEQYF.

The chain joins TRBV20-1 to TRBJ2-7, with TRBD2 matching over 9 bases. With 3 bases clipped from V and 2 bases from J, the junction kept 2 bases outside the gene matches. Germline lookup yields CDR1 DFQATT and CDR2 SNEGSKA (reference sequence). CDR3 length: 13 residues. This CDR3 reads CSASPSGTYEQYF. As DNA, the CDR3 is TGCAGTGCTAGCCCTAGCGGGACCTACGAGCAGTACTTC.

This clonotype was observed many times. The chain has TRBV4-2 and TRBJ2-7; TRBD1 aligns across 7 bases. Germline lookup yields CDR1 LGHNA and CDR2 YNFKEQ. The CDR3 length is 14 residues. V shed 1 base, J shed 5 bases, and the junction held 5 bases outside the gene matches. The CDR3 DNA reads TGTGCCAGCAGCCAAGCTACAGGGGATCACGAGCAGTACTTC. It encodes CASSQATGDHEQYF.

The CDR3, as DNA: TGCGCCAGCGAAAGGGGGCGGATCACAGATACGCAGTATTTT. The encoded protein is CASERGRITDTQYF. The V gene is TRBV10-1, the J gene TRBJ2-3, with TRBD1 matching over 7 bases. Trimming cost V 8 bases and J 2 bases; bases outside gene matches: 7. Germline-derived CDR1 and CDR2 are WNHNN and SYGVQD (reference sequence). The CDR3 runs 14 residues.

This clonotype showed up just a few times. The chain joins TRBV7-2 to TRBJ2-7; D possibly corresponds to TRBD2 (5 bases). The CDR3 has 13 residues. The V gene's germline CDR1 is SGHTA and CDR2 FQGNSA. Between the trimmed V and J ends, which lost 4 bases and 3 bases, there was a span of 10 bases. CDR3 bases: TGTGCCAGCAGCTCCGGACGGGGCTACGAGCAGTACTTC. It encodes CASSSGRGYEQYF.

This clonotype was seen at least ten times. The rearrangement joins TRBV20-1 to TRBJ2-3, with 8 bases fitting TRBD2. V gave up 5 bases and J gave up 1 base; unmatched junction bases: 17. CDR1 DFQATT and CDR2 SNEGSKA come from the germline V gene (reference sequence). This CDR3 has 18 amino acids. The CDR3: CSAPAGGASYQGTDTQYF. DNA for the CDR3: TGCAGTGCTCCCGCGGGGGGAGCTAGCTACCAAGGCACAGATACGCAGTATTTT.